These T cell receptor beta chains were read from a single sample in a study of long-term antiretroviral therapy in people with HIV. Some clones are missing from TCRdb's copy, which holds only in-frame ones; the method was immunoSEQ multiplex PCR. The table includes around 22,000 clones, roughly 94% detected once. The sample here was unsorted PBMCs, taken 4.9 years after starting antiretroviral therapy. These TCRs come from a woman between 50 and 59 years old with HIV. Both conserved end residues are part of each CDR3. A D gene is named only where the DNA matches it firmly. Clone size is not always given. Where it is, it says once, few, many or a class for expanded clones.

d_call,j_call,clone_size,v_call,cdr3_aa,cdr3_nt
-,TRBJ2-5,once,TRBV7-6,CASSLLRETQYF,TGTGCCAGCAGCCTACTTCGAGAGACCCAGTACTTC
-,TRBJ1-1,-,TRBV2,CASSELTGIAFF,TGTGCCAGCAGTGAACTGACTGGGATAGCTTTCTTT
TRBD1,TRBJ1-4,once,TRBV9,CASSVGPQGAREKLFF,TGTGCCAGCAGCGTAGGGCCACAGGGGGCGAGGGAAAAACTGTTTTTT
TRBD1,TRBJ1-1,-,TRBV7-9,CASIRQGLGNTEAFF,TGTGCCAGCATCCGACAGGGATTAGGGAACACTGAAGCTTTCTTT
-,TRBJ2-7,once,TRBV19,CASSSSSGWSSYEQYF,TGTGCCAGTAGTTCCTCGAGCGGGTGGAGCTCCTACGAGCAGTACTTC
TRBD2,TRBJ2-3,-,TRBV6-4,CASSGPIAGGFPDTQYF,TGTGCCAGCAGCGGCCCCATAGCGGGAGGTTTCCCAGATACGCAGTATTTT
-,TRBJ2-3,-,TRBV7-8,CASSASEATDTQYF,TGTGCCAGCAGCGCGTCGGAGGCCACAGATACGCAGTATTTT
-,TRBJ1-1,-,TRBV4-3,CASSQEASWGTEAFF,TGCGCCAGCAGCCAAGAAGCCTCCTGGGGCACTGAAGCTTTCTTT
-,TRBJ2-5,-,TRBV5-6,CASSLWGVETQYF,TGTGCCAGCAGCTTGTGGGGGGTAGAGACCCAGTACTTC
-,TRBJ2-7,-,TRBV7-2,CASSPQAVYEQYF,TGTGCCAGCAGCCCCCAGGCGGTCTACGAGCAGTACTTC
TRBD1,TRBJ2-2,-,TRBV9,CASSYRQGSGELFF,TGTGCCAGCAGCTATCGACAGGGGTCCGGGGAGCTGTTTTTT
TRBD1,TRBJ1-2,-,TRBV29-1,CSVETFRDRNYGYTF,TGCAGCGTTGAAACGTTCCGGGACAGGAATTATGGCTACACCTTC
TRBD2,TRBJ2-1,-,TRBV25-1,CATSSGRAQYEQFF,TGTGCCACCTCGAGCGGGAGGGCCCAGTATGAGCAGTTCTTC
-,TRBJ2-7,-,TRBV7-9,CASSLGTIYEQYF,TGTGCCAGCAGCTTAGGGACTATCTACGAGCAGTACTTC
TRBD1,TRBJ1-1,-,TRBV30,CAYARTGTGSLAFF,TGTGCCTACGCCCGGACCGGGACAGGGAGTTTAGCTTTCTTT
-,TRBJ2-5,-,TRBV2,CASSVQEETQYF,TGTGCCAGCAGTGTACAGGAAGAGACCCAGTACTTC
-,TRBJ2-1,few,TRBV11-1,CASSLAGTNYNEQFF,TGTGCCAGCAGCTTAGCTGGGACAAACTACAATGAGCAGTTCTTC
-,TRBJ2-7,-,TRBV7-9,CASSSQGYEQYF,TGTGCCAGCAGCTCTCAGGGATACGAGCAGTACTTC
TRBD1,TRBJ1-5,-,TRBV27,CASSLLPTGGDQPQHF,TGTGCCAGCAGTTTATTACCTACAGGGGGTGATCAGCCCCAGCATTTT
-,TRBJ1-2,-,TRBV21-1,CASSKGGGRLAGYTF,TGTGCCAGCAGCAAAGGGGGGGGGCGTTTAGCTGGCTACACCTTC
-,TRBJ1-1,-,TRBV30,CAWSVRDLSPAFF,TGTGCCTGGAGTGTACGGGACCTCAGCCCCGCTTTCTTT
TRBD2,TRBJ2-5,-,TRBV7-3,CASSSPGLADSQETQYF,TGTGCCAGCAGCTCTCCGGGACTAGCGGATTCCCAAGAGACCCAGTACTTC
-,TRBJ1-5,-,TRBV5-6,CASSLGTYNQPQHF,TGTGCCAGCAGCTTGGGGACCTACAATCAGCCCCAGCATTTT
TRBD1,TRBJ1-5,-,TRBV28,CASSFRTGGSPPQHF,TGTGCCAGCAGTTTCAGGACAGGGGGCAGCCCGCCCCAGCATTTT
TRBD1,TRBJ1-1,once,TRBV28,CASSRTGMNTEAFF,TGTGCCAGCAGTAGGACAGGGATGAACACTGAAGCTTTCTTT
-,TRBJ2-3,-,TRBV9,CASSVGGGHTDTQYF,TGTGCCAGCAGCGTCGGGGGAGGACACACAGATACGCAGTATTTT
-,TRBJ2-7,-,TRBV28,CASRLLPEQYF,TGTGCCAGCCGACTTTTACCCGAGCAGTACTTC
TRBD1,TRBJ1-3,-,TRBV6-1,CASSSGGSGNTIYF,TGTGCCAGCAGTTCAGGGGGGTCTGGAAACACCATATATTTT
-,TRBJ2-2,-,TRBV5-1,CASSLLEERRTGELFF,TGCGCCAGCAGCTTGTTGGAGGAGAGGAGGACCGGGGAGCTGTTTTTT
TRBD1,TRBJ2-7,-,TRBV5-1,CASSLTGQLDEQYF,TGCGCCAGCAGCTTGACGGGACAGCTCGACGAGCAGTACTTC
TRBD1,TRBJ2-7,once,TRBV7-3,CASSLAGQGYEQYF,TGTGCCAGCAGCTTAGCGGGACAGGGGTACGAGCAGTACTTC
TRBD1,TRBJ1-5,-,TRBV10-3,CAAQQGADQPQHF,TGTGCCGCCCAACAGGGGGCGGATCAGCCCCAGCATTTT
TRBD2,TRBJ2-3,once,TRBV15,CATSKDRASGSADTQYF,TGTGCCACCAGCAAAGACAGGGCTAGCGGGAGCGCAGATACGCAGTATTTT
TRBD2,TRBJ2-7,-,TRBV10-3,CAISELAGGPYEQYF,TGTGCCATCAGTGAGCTAGCGGGAGGGCCCTACGAGCAGTACTTC
-,TRBJ2-1,few,TRBV6-8,CASSYSEWSPLIYNEQFF,TGTGCCAGCAGTTACTCGGAATGGTCCCCCCTTATCTACAATGAGCAGTTCTTC